This T cell receptor beta chain came from a study of T cell responses to AZD1222 COVID-19 vaccine. Findings and limits, study-wide: Baseline testing showed seropositivity in only five to seven AZD1222 recipients. White British people made up most donors, females outnumbered males, and clonal diversity was possibly underestimated.

To note about this clone: Antigen unknown.

Assay: immunoSEQ multiplex PCR; the TCRdb copy retains only in-frame clones and omits some. The repertoire holds approximately 140,000 clones, with 90% to 95% as singletons. Germline V gene data show CDR1 as SGHRS and CDR2 as YFSETQ. This CDR3 has 14 amino acids. V shed 0 bases and J shed 8 bases, with 12 bases lying between them. The sample consisted of peripheral blood, taken 28 days after the second AZD1222 dose. The chain combines TRBV5-1 with TRBJ2-1; TRBD2 might be the D (5 bases). The source of this sequence is an adult who received the AZD1222 COVID-19 vaccine. The CDR3 sequence: CASSLGPGLDEQFF. The DNA for the CDR3 is TGCGCCAGCAGCTTGGGGCCCGGACTGGATGAGCAGTTCTTC.